The 22 T cell receptor beta chains below all came from one sample that was sequenced in a study of shared clonotypes between healthy human individuals. Cells designated naive CD8 were CD45RO-negative and were positively selected for CCR7, with terminally differentiated effector memory CD45RA+ cells excluded. Profiled with immunoSEQ multiplex PCR; TCRdb holds only in-frame clones, not every one. The table shows about 590,000 clones, with roughly 95% occurring only once. Specimen: naive CD8+ T cells sorted from blood. These receptors originate from a woman in her thirties in good health.

J is TRBJ1-1 and V is TRBV28; D might be TRBD1 (5 bases). Deletions cut 3 bases from V and 3 bases from J, with 23 bases between. CDR1 is MDHEN, CDR2 SYDVKM, per germline. CDR3 length equals 18 residues. This CDR3 reads CASSFGGRDGLMDTEAFF. The CDR3 nucleotides read TGTGCCAGCAGTTTTGGCGGACGGGACGGCTTAATGGACACTGAAGCTTTCTTT. The full variable domain, in which reference TRBV28 and TRBJ1-1 provide the parts outside the CDR3, is DVKVTQSSRYLVKRTGEKVFLECVQDMDHENMFWYRQDPGLGLRLIYFSYDVKMKEKGDIPEGYSVSREKKERFSLILESASTNQTSMYLCASSFGGRDGLMDTEAFFGQGTRLTVV.

This chain connects TRBV11-3 to TRBJ2-7; D is possibly TRBD2 (5 bases). The CDR3 is 13 residues long. Germline values: CDR1 SGHNT, CDR2 YENEEA. The germline V and J ends were trimmed by 0 bases and 6 bases, with 9 bases remaining between them. CDR3 amino acids: CASSLEPAGEQYF. The CDR3 DNA sequence: TGTGCCAGCAGCTTAGAGCCGGCGGGCGAGCAGTACTTC. The whole variable domain, remainder taken from reference TRBV11-3 and TRBJ2-7, is EAGVVQSPRYKIIEKKQPVAFWCNPISGHNTLYWYLQNLGQGPELLIRYENEEAVDDSQLPKDRFSAERLKGVDSTLKIQPAELGDSAVYLCASSLEPAGEQYFGPGTRLTVT.

This chain uses TRBV15 with TRBJ1-1; unclear D gene. V was trimmed by 5 bases and J by 7 bases, leaving 23 bases between them. Germline CDR1 LNHNV, CDR2 YYDKDF (reference sequence). The CDR3 runs 16 residues. The CDR3 coding sequence is TGTGCCACCAGCCGGTTTGGACCCTCCCTTGCTGATGAAGCTTTCTTT. Its protein product is CATSRFGPSLADEAFF.

The chain couples TRBV7-7 to TRBJ2-5; 10 positions agree with TRBD2. The J call may be mistaken, given a closer DNA end match to TRBJ2-7. Germline loops: CDR1 SSHAT, CDR2 FNYEAQ (reference sequence). The CDR3 covers 15 residues. The CDR3 loop reads CASSPGLANTYEQYF. The CDR3 region has the DNA TGTGCCAGCAGCCCGGGACTAGCGAACACCTACGAGCAGTACTTC.

V is TRBV6-5 and J is TRBJ1-1; tentatively, D is TRBD1 (6 bases). This CDR3 comprises 11 residues. Per the germline V gene, CDR1 is MNHEY and CDR2 is SVGAGI. Trimming took 7 bases from V and 4 from J, leaving 7 bases between them. CDR3 coding DNA: TGTGCCAGCACACAGGGCACTGAAGCTTTCTTT. Protein sequence: CASTQGTEAFF.

The V gene is TRBV6-1, the J gene TRBJ1-6, with D possibly TRBD1 on 5 matching bases. The CDR3 runs 14 residues. Looked up from germline, CDR1 is MNHNS and CDR2 is SASEGT. Trimming cost V 3 bases and J 7 bases, with 10 bases left between them. CDR3 sequence (DNA): TGTGCCAGCAGTGATGGGGACGCAAATTCACCCCTCCACTTT. Its translation: CASSDGDANSPLHF.

This chain connects TRBV14 to TRBJ1-2, with 10 bases aligning to TRBD1. V dropped 4 bases and J dropped 5; count of bases not matched to a gene: 1. From germline, CDR1 is SGHDN and CDR2 FVKESK. The CDR3 is 13 amino acids. The CDR3 region is CASSLDRGYGYTF. For the CDR3, the DNA is TGTGCCAGCAGCCTGGACAGGGGGTATGGCTACACCTTC.

This clone has just one count. The chain employs TRBV5-4 and TRBJ1-1, with D possibly matching TRBD1 (5 bases). CDR3 length: 15 amino acids. Trimming removed 4 bases at V and 1 base at J, with 14 bases between. The germline V gene has CDR1 SGHNT and CDR2 YYREEE (reference sequence). CDR3 region: CASSQRWDSNTEAFF. In DNA, the CDR3 is TGTGCCAGCAGCCAACGATGGGACTCGAACACTGAAGCTTTCTTT.

This clone was observed a single time. J is TRBJ2-1 and V is TRBV28, with TRBD2 identical over 14 bases. The V segment lost 6 bases and the J segment 3 bases; nucleotides outside the gene matches: 7. Per the germline V gene, CDR1 is MDHEN and CDR2 is SYDVKM. The CDR3 consists of 17 residues. The DNA for the CDR3 is TGTGCCAGCAGCCCAGGACTAGCGGGAGGATTCTACAATGAGCAGTTCTTC. Translating gives CASSPGLAGGFYNEQFF. The full variable domain, its missing parts supplied by reference TRBV28 and TRBJ2-1, is DVKVTQSSRYLVKRTGEKVFLECVQDMDHENMFWYRQDPGLGLRLIYFSYDVKMKEKGDIPEGYSVSREKKERFSLILESASTNQTSMYLCASSPGLAGGFYNEQFFGPGTRLTVL.

CDR3 nucleotides: TGTGCCAGCAGCTCCTGGGACAGGCGAGATCAGCCCCAGCATTTT. Its protein is CASSSWDRRDQPQHF. V gene TRBV5-6 combines with J gene TRBJ1-5; 8 nucleotides match TRBD1. CDR1 is SGHDT, CDR2 YYEEEE, per germline. V lost 3 bases, J lost 5 bases, and 7 bases stayed unmatched. The CDR3 sequence is 15 residues long.

This rearrangement joins TRBV11-2 to TRBJ2-6, with D possibly matching TRBD2 (6 bases). The CDR3 is made up of 17 amino acids. Germline V gene data show CDR1 as SGHAT and CDR2 as FQNNGV. V lost 6 bases, J lost 0 bases, and 15 bases lay in between. The CDR3 here is CASRPGGVSSGANVLTF. DNA for the CDR3: TGTGCCAGCAGACCGGGCGGGGTCAGCTCTGGGGCCAACGTCCTGACTTTC.

The chain links TRBV27 to TRBJ2-7, with D possibly TRBD1 on 6 matching bases. This CDR3 contains 13 residues. Germline V gene lookup returns CDR1 MNHEY and CDR2 SMNVEV (reference sequence). V was shortened by 4 bases and J by 1 base, with 8 bases between the two germline ends. The chain's CDR3 is CASSYRASYEQYF. The CDR3 DNA reads as TGTGCCAGCAGTTACAGGGCTTCCTACGAGCAGTACTTC.

The rearrangement uses TRBV28 and TRBJ1-4, with unresolved D. Germline-derived CDR1 and CDR2 are MDHEN and SYDVKM. The CDR3 sequence is 15 residues long. V was cut by 5 bases and J by 0 bases, with 10 bases left in between. The CDR3 here is CASSNRAATNEKLFF. Written as DNA, the CDR3 is TGTGCCAGCAGTAATAGGGCTGCAACTAATGAAAAACTGTTTTTT. Looking up the rest from reference TRBV28 and TRBJ1-4 gives the full variable domain: DVKVTQSSRYLVKRTGEKVFLECVQDMDHENMFWYRQDPGLGLRLIYFSYDVKMKEKGDIPEGYSVSREKKERFSLILESASTNQTSMYLCASSNRAATNEKLFFGSGTQLSVL.

Details on this clone: An end of the junction does not agree with germline; a read error may underlie this. The rearrangement links TRBV19 to TRBJ2-7; no definite D call. Germline V lookup: CDR1 LNHDA, CDR2 SQIVND (reference sequence). The CDR3 spans 13 residues. The chain's CDR3 is CASSIEGSDEQYF. CDR3 bases: TGTGCCAGTAGTATAGAGGGCTCCGACGAGCAGTACTTC.

This clone was counted between two and nine times. The rearrangement joins TRBV28 to TRBJ1-1, with unresolved D. V lost 3 bases and J lost 2, with 10 bases in between. From germline, CDR1 is MDHEN and CDR2 SYDVKM. CDR3 size: 14 residues. As DNA, the CDR3 is TGTGCCAGCAGTTTCCTACAGATCAACACTGAAGCTTTCTTT. This gives the protein CASSFLQINTEAFF.

The chain is built from TRBV28 and TRBJ2-1; D unclear. Germline V lookup: CDR1 MDHEN, CDR2 SYDVKM. Trimming removed 7 bases from V and 1 base from J, with 11 bases in between. This CDR3 has 14 amino acids. CDR3 amino acids: CASKVVGSYNEQFF. CDR3 nucleotides: TGTGCCAGCAAGGTTGTTGGGTCCTACAATGAGCAGTTCTTC.

V usage is TRBV6-5 and J usage is TRBJ2-7; 7 bases match TRBD1. This CDR3 has 14 residues. V dropped 6 bases and J dropped 4; count of bases not matched to a gene: 9. Germline V lookup: CDR1 MNHEY, CDR2 SVGAGI. The CDR3 nucleotides are TGTGCCAGCAGCTACGACAGGGTCGGATACGAGCAGTACTTC. Protein product: CASSYDRVGYEQYF.

Of note for this clone: Other DNA sequences in this specimen translate into the identical CDR3. The V call is TRBV6-5, the J call TRBJ1-2; D perhaps matches TRBD1 (6 bases). Germline V lookup: CDR1 MNHEY, CDR2 SVGAGI. V was pared by 0 bases and J by 6 bases, with 8 bases between. The CDR3 spans 13 residues. CDR3 in DNA: TGTGCCAGCAGTTACTCGGGGGGCGATGGCTACACCTTC. This codes for CASSYSGGDGYTF.

The V and J genes are TRBV5-1 and TRBJ2-7; maybe TRBD1 (6 bases). Germline CDR1 and CDR2: SGHRS and YFSETQ. The CDR3 is made up of 13 amino acids. The V gene lost 3 bases and the J gene lost 5 bases, with 12 bases spanning the gap. The CDR3 bases are TGCGCCAGCAGCTCCTGGACAGCCGACGAGCAGTACTTC. The encoded protein is CASSSWTADEQYF.

Turning to this clone: Germline is not matched at one junction end, which may reflect a read error. The J gene is TRBJ2-7, the V gene TRBV6-5, with 10 bases aligning to TRBD1. The CDR3 covers 14 residues. Germline V gene data show CDR1 as MNHEY and CDR2 as SVGAGI. CDR3: CASSYSIGDRGLCF. CDR3 sequence (DNA): TGTGCCAGCAGTTACTCGATAGGGGACAGGGGACTTTGCTTC.

The chain has TRBV2 and TRBJ2-7; 9 bases agree with TRBD1. Trimming took 8 bases from V and 2 from J; bases not matched to a gene: 7. CDR1 and CDR2 from the germline V gene are SNHLY and FYNNEI. This CDR3 contains 14 residues. The CDR3 bases are TGTGCCAGCTACCCCGGGACAGGGCCCTACGAGCAGTACTTC. Translated: CASYPGTGPYEQYF.

This clone came up once. V gene TRBV18 combines with J gene TRBJ1-1, with D uncertain. Germline V gene lookup returns CDR1 KGHSH and CDR2 LQKENI. Trimming cost V 11 bases and J 0 bases, with 13 bases left between them. The CDR3 runs to 13 residues. In nucleotides, the CDR3 is TGTGCCGGCGACGACGGTTTGAACACTGAAGCTTTCTTT. Protein: CAGDDGLNTEAFF.